This TCR beta chain is drawn from a study of blood T cells in healthy people across ages (dated by TCRdb to the mid-2010s). Notes on the research overall: In model experiments, template switching captured about one uniquely barcoded TCR beta cDNA molecule for every two T cells. The study measured age-related changes in TCR beta repertoire diversity using deep sequencing normalized with unique cDNA molecular identifiers. The donors were split into four age groups: young (average around 16 years), middle-aged (more than 35), aged (62) and long-lived (under 85). To avoid experimental bias, donors of different ages were spread randomly across the sequencing lanes. The study analyzed two additional independent replicas of 1 million unique cDNA reads from the same blood draw for two donors, one aged 18 to 30 and one aged 80 or older.

Worth noting for this clonotype: Its antigen remains unidentified. Per-base qualities were not stored, and no clone one base away is much larger.

The V and J ends are trimmed by 2 bases and 2 bases, leaving 6 bases between them. The germline V gene supplies CDR1 ENHRY and CDR2 SYGVKD. The CDR3 runs 13 residues from the cysteine to the phenylalanine. Only the CDR3 part of the read is kept: 39 bases, read in frame from the first base. Overall results and qualifications from the work: Observed TCR beta diversity per million T cells fell roughly linearly with age, and a significant reduction was already apparent by age around 40. Compared with the aged group, the long-lived group had more naive CD4+ T cells, fewer expanded clones and increased TCR diversity, a pattern suggesting age selection. Because donor CMV infection status was unknown, age-related changes in expanded clonotypes were potentially confounded. There was a strong correlation between observed TCR beta diversity and the percentage of naive T cells measured by flow cytometry. Estimates of total diversity based on one million sequenced T cells were considered lower bounds and underestimates. Bulk unsorted PBMC profiling prevented conclusive comparison of naive and antigen-experienced compartments.

The donors were 40 or so Caucasian individuals from Russia, aged 6 to 90 years, who were systemically healthy. Each donor gave around 9.9 milliliters of peripheral blood, collected into EDTA-treated Vacutainer tubes. PBMCs were isolated by Ficoll-Paque density-gradient centrifugation, with at least 6.5 million obtained per sample. Total RNA was extracted from PBMCs with Trizol reagent, with at least 5.5 micrograms obtained per sample. Naive CD45RAhigh/CD27high T cell percentages were measured by flow cytometry on a PBMC aliquot from every donor. Receptors were amplified or captured by 5' RACE. The instrument given in TCRdb is Illumina HiSeq 2500. The second PCR ran for about 7 to 11 cycles and used a J-beta primer mix along with a sample-barcoded 5' primer. A unique molecular identifier was introduced onto each TCR beta cDNA molecule by a template-switch 5' adaptor carrying 12 random nucleotides. Each sample yielded at least 3 million CDR3-containing paired-end reads. First-strand cDNA synthesis was performed from all RNA using the Mint cDNA synthesis kit, with priming by a TRBC-specific oligonucleotide. Following uracil-DNA glycosylase treatment, all cDNA underwent a first 18-cycle PCR with the universal primers M1SS and BC2_uni_R. Per the source publication's procedure: For normalization, 1 million high-quality reads, each with a distinct molecular identifier, were randomly selected from each sample. Reads with shared molecular identifiers were discarded instead of being binned into consensus sequences. MiTCR, set to a Q25 quality threshold and the strictest error-elimination algorithm, was used for CDR3 identification, clonotype clustering and error correction. A nonparametric unseen species model using Euler transformation provided a lower-bound estimate of total TCR beta diversity. Using fastp at Q25 and MiXCR, TCRdb reprocessed the public reads and kept productive beta chains. Records with the same CDR3 protein are collapsed into one entry carrying the most frequent genes and DNA. It is TCRdb's table, rather than the study itself, that gives the V and J calls and clone size. This sample comprises 1.5 million to 1.9 million distinct CDR3 sequences, about 45% of them detected only once. Together, the top ten hold about 4.1% of the sample.

This receptor was taken from a woman aged 18-35 years in good health. The sample consisted of blood. The sequence is built from TRBV10-3 and TRBJ1-2; the D gene identity is not certain. The DNA reads TGTGCCATCAGTGAGAAGGGAAACTATGGCTACACCTTC. Its coded protein is CAISEKGNYGYTF.